The rows below give T cell receptor beta chains drawn from one sample of a study of blood T cell repertoires in COVID-19. Only in-frame clones appear in the TCRdb table, and some are missing; sequencing was by immunoSEQ multiplex PCR. The table records around 140,000 clones, 80% to 90% of them present only once. The specimen was peripheral blood. All receptors derive from a man between 50 and 59 years old with active or convalescent COVID-19. Each CDR3 is given with its conserved first and last residue.

v_call: TRBV24-1
j_call: TRBJ2-7
cdr3_length: 15
cdr3_aa: CATSDPGTSLYEQYF

v_call: TRBV19
j_call: TRBJ2-5
cdr3_length: 15
cdr3_aa: CASSSIRLAEETQYF

v_call: TRBV6-5
j_call: TRBJ1-4
cdr3_length: 15
cdr3_aa: CASSPGRGHNEKLFF

v_call: TRBV7-6
j_call: TRBJ2-5
cdr3_length: 15
cdr3_aa: CASSLGTGVGETQYF

v_call: TRBV14
j_call: TRBJ1-6
cdr3_length: 15
cdr3_aa: CASSQDRGVYSPLHF

v_call: TRBV12-3/TRBV12-4
j_call: TRBJ1-1
cdr3_length: 13
cdr3_aa: CASSFLGGSEAFF

v_call: TRBV7-5
j_call: TRBJ1-1
cdr3_length: 16
cdr3_aa: CARSHHLNRANTEAFF

v_call: TRBV5-6
j_call: TRBJ2-1
cdr3_length: 15
cdr3_aa: CASSLEGTGSNEQFF

v_call: TRBV10-2
j_call: TRBJ2-5
cdr3_length: 13
cdr3_aa: CASSLGGRETQYF

v_call: TRBV19
j_call: TRBJ1-5
cdr3_length: 12
cdr3_aa: CASRTGNQPQHF

v_call: TRBV7-2
j_call: TRBJ2-3
cdr3_length: 14
cdr3_aa: CASSRDLAPDTQYF

v_call: TRBV7-2
j_call: TRBJ2-2
cdr3_length: 16
cdr3_aa: CASSLAGGANTGELFF

v_call: TRBV24-1
j_call: TRBJ2-5
cdr3_length: 16
cdr3_aa: CATSDFGNRGQETQYF

v_call: TRBV4-3
j_call: TRBJ1-4
cdr3_length: 16
cdr3_aa: CASSQFSGTGGEKLFF

v_call: TRBV5-1
j_call: TRBJ2-3
cdr3_length: 23
cdr3_aa: CASSLTLRAPLRGPNSSTDTQYF

v_call: TRBV10-3
j_call: TRBJ1-2
cdr3_length: 12
cdr3_aa: CAISVNRAGYTF

v_call: TRBV6-5
j_call: TRBJ2-2
cdr3_length: 14
cdr3_aa: CARPGQGSAGELFF

v_call: TRBV6-5
j_call: TRBJ1-2
cdr3_length: 14
cdr3_aa: CASSYSSGGNGYTF

v_call: TRBV30
j_call: TRBJ1-3
cdr3_length: 13
cdr3_aa: CALGTTWGNTIYF

v_call: TRBV6-1
j_call: TRBJ1-1
cdr3_length: 13
cdr3_aa: CASSETGETEAFF

v_call: TRBV10-3
j_call: TRBJ2-7
cdr3_length: 12
cdr3_aa: CAISDISYEQYF

v_call: TRBV5-5
j_call: TRBJ1-1
cdr3_length: 15
cdr3_aa: CASSLVQGLGTEAFF

v_call: TRBV27
j_call: TRBJ2-7
cdr3_length: 13
cdr3_aa: CASSVGSSYEQYF

v_call: TRBV5-1
j_call: TRBJ1-4
cdr3_length: 14
cdr3_aa: CASSLGRGYEKLFF

v_call: TRBV19
j_call: TRBJ1-1
cdr3_length: 15
cdr3_aa: CASSHSDRPSTEAFF

v_call: TRBV27
j_call: TRBJ2-1
cdr3_length: 16
cdr3_aa: CASSRGTSESQNEQFF

v_call: TRBV29-1
j_call: TRBJ2-7
cdr3_length: 12
cdr3_aa: CSARDGVWEQYF

v_call: TRBV30
j_call: TRBJ1-5
cdr3_length: 14
cdr3_aa: CAWSTSTGGQPQHF

v_call: TRBV12-5
j_call: TRBJ2-3
cdr3_length: 15
cdr3_aa: CASGFRQGVGDTQYF

v_call: TRBV21-1
j_call: TRBJ2-1
cdr3_length: 14
cdr3_aa: CASSKTSDPDEQFF

v_call: TRBV27
j_call: TRBJ2-1
cdr3_length: 14
cdr3_aa: CASRAGARYNEQFF

v_call: TRBV29-1
j_call: TRBJ1-1
cdr3_length: 13
cdr3_aa: CSASTGANTEAFF

v_call: TRBV6-1
j_call: TRBJ2-3
cdr3_length: 15
cdr3_aa: CAGHTSGGAIDTQYF

v_call: TRBV7-9
j_call: TRBJ2-1
cdr3_length: 16
cdr3_aa: CASSRTSGRLVDEQFF

v_call: TRBV21-1
j_call: TRBJ2-1
cdr3_length: 19
cdr3_aa: CASSKGASGREVSYNEQFF

v_call: TRBV6-2/TRBV6-3
j_call: TRBJ2-3
cdr3_length: 16
cdr3_aa: CASSGGFAGNTDTQYF

v_call: TRBV5-1
j_call: TRBJ1-1
cdr3_length: 15
cdr3_aa: CASSLEGVMNTEAFF

v_call: TRBV2
j_call: TRBJ2-1
cdr3_length: 16
cdr3_aa: CASKGLTSGGANEQFF

v_call: TRBV19
j_call: TRBJ2-3
cdr3_length: 15
cdr3_aa: CASSTGGVSTDTQYF

v_call: TRBV19
j_call: TRBJ1-5
cdr3_length: 15
cdr3_aa: CASSGTGGRNQPQHF

v_call: TRBV29-1
j_call: TRBJ2-7
cdr3_length: 13
cdr3_aa: CSVTAGTEYEQYF

v_call: TRBV5-1
j_call: TRBJ1-6
cdr3_length: 19
cdr3_aa: CASSLVPQGGYTMGSPLHF

v_call: TRBV5-1
j_call: TRBJ2-1
cdr3_length: 17
cdr3_aa: CASSKDGTSGSYNEQFF

v_call: TRBV2
j_call: TRBJ1-2
cdr3_length: 16
cdr3_aa: CARDIRVQGFEYGYTF

v_call: TRBV5-1
j_call: TRBJ1-4
cdr3_length: 14
cdr3_aa: CASRTGDRGEKLFF

v_call: TRBV3-1/TRBV3-2
j_call: TRBJ1-3
cdr3_length: 14
cdr3_aa: CASGTVTSGNTIYF

v_call: TRBV6-6
j_call: TRBJ1-5
cdr3_length: 14
cdr3_aa: CASSYSSGIQPQHF

v_call: TRBV6-5
j_call: TRBJ2-1
cdr3_length: 14
cdr3_aa: CASSRSGRASEQFF

v_call: TRBV12-5
j_call: TRBJ2-7
cdr3_length: 14
cdr3_aa: CASGSPRGYYEQYF

v_call: TRBV23-1
j_call: TRBJ2-2
cdr3_length: 15
cdr3_aa: CASRDRGRRSGELFF

v_call: TRBV2
j_call: TRBJ2-7
cdr3_length: 14
cdr3_aa: CASTLPDRGNEQYF

v_call: TRBV2
j_call: TRBJ2-7
cdr3_length: 13
cdr3_aa: CASSGQEEYEQYF

v_call: TRBV7-2
j_call: TRBJ1-1
cdr3_length: 14
cdr3_aa: CASRLTGENTEAFF

v_call: TRBV20-1
j_call: TRBJ2-7
cdr3_length: 16
cdr3_aa: CSASNLQGLVGYEQYF

v_call: TRBV18
j_call: TRBJ1-2
cdr3_length: 14
cdr3_aa: CASSQNRGDYGYTF

v_call: TRBV4-1
j_call: TRBJ2-1
cdr3_length: 18
cdr3_aa: CASSQFGGGRASYNEQFF

v_call: TRBV6-4
j_call: TRBJ2-5
cdr3_length: 15
cdr3_aa: CASSQGTGLGETQYF

v_call: TRBV21-1
j_call: TRBJ1-6
cdr3_length: 17
cdr3_aa: CASSKSLRDRGSSPLHF

v_call: TRBV5-4
j_call: TRBJ1-2
cdr3_length: 13
cdr3_aa: CASNSWGGTGYTF

v_call: TRBV5-6
j_call: TRBJ2-5
cdr3_length: 15
cdr3_aa: CASSKGGQVTETQYF